The 8 T cell receptor beta chains reported below all come from one sample, sequenced in a study of cytomegalovirus exposure and HLA in healthy donors. Amplification used 60 Vbeta primers and 13 Jbeta primers. Some clones are missing from TCRdb's copy, which holds only in-frame ones; the method was immunoSEQ multiplex PCR. The table includes around 130,000 clones, just over 70% detected once. Input material: PBMCs. The receptors stem from a woman aged 55-70 years in good health and CMV-seropositive.

The chain combines TRBV11-2 with TRBJ1-2; the match to TRBD1 covers 7 bases. Trimming at V came to 1 base and at J to 2 bases, leaving 4 bases not matched to a gene. Germline V lookup: CDR1 SGHAT, CDR2 FQNNGV. This CDR3 comprises 15 residues. The CDR3: CASSLAGQPNYGYTF. CDR3 bases: TGTGCCAGCAGCTTAGCGGGACAGCCAAACTATGGCTACACCTTC.

The DNA for the CDR3 is TGCGCCAGCAGCCCAAGGGGGGGACAGGGGATCGGCTATGGCTACACCTTC. Amino acids: CASSPRGGQGIGYGYTF. The genes are TRBV5-1 and TRBJ1-2, with 10 nucleotides matching TRBD1. The CDR3 has 17 amino acids. The V and J ends lost 4 bases and 4 bases, in that order; junction bases with no gene match: 13. The germline V gene encodes CDR1 SGHRS and CDR2 YFSETQ.

This chain joins TRBV19 and TRBJ2-1; TRBD2 might be the D (7 bases). Trimming took off 6 bases at V and 4 bases at J, with 13 bases between the two ends. CDR1 is LNHDA and CDR2 is SQIVND in the germline V gene (reference sequence). CDR3 length: 14 residues. CDR3 protein: CASSDGGPYNEQFF. The CDR3 DNA sequence: TGTGCCAGTAGCGACGGGGGGCCTTACAATGAGCAGTTCTTC.

This chain uses TRBV6-6 with TRBJ1-6, with TRBD1 matching over 9 bases. This CDR3 has 14 residues. The germline gives CDR1 MNHNY, CDR2 SVGAGI (reference sequence). V shed 3 bases, J shed 10 bases, and the junction held 4 bases outside the gene matches. The CDR3 is CASSYRDRVSPLHF. CDR3 bases: TGTGCCAGCAGTTATCGGGACAGGGTATCACCCCTCCACTTT.

About this clone: The DNA is omitted, as the CDR3 cannot be located on it reliably, and the CDR3 follows TCRdb's listing. This chain links TRBV5-8 with TRBJ2-1; the D segment call TRBD1 is taken from the table without a DNA check. CDR1 and CDR2 from the germline V gene are SGHTS and YDEGEE. Including both end residues, the CDR3 is 13 amino acids long. The CDR3 protein is CASSLVGQGTGFF.

The rearrangement uses TRBV19 and TRBJ2-3; possible D gene TRBD1, 5 bases. The V end lost 1 base, the J end lost 0 bases, and 20 bases lay between the germline ends. Germline CDR1 is LNHDA and CDR2 is SQIVND (reference sequence). This CDR3 region has 19 residues. CDR3 DNA sequence: TGTGCCAGTAGTATAGGGGGAAGGAAGGGGCCTTCTAGCACAGATACGCAGTATTTT. The encoded protein is CASSIGGRKGPSSTDTQYF.

This clone was observed a single time. The chain employs TRBV11-2 and TRBJ2-1; possibly TRBD1 for D (5 bases). The germline gives CDR1 SGHAT, CDR2 FQNNGV. This CDR3 spans 14 amino acids. The V and J ends lost 6 bases and 7 bases respectively, with 16 bases between them. CDR3 loop: CASRSYSRANEQFF. The CDR3 DNA reads TGTGCCAGCAGGTCCTACTCCAGGGCAAATGAGCAGTTCTTC.

The gene calls are TRBV4-1 and TRBJ2-2, with a possible D match to TRBD2 (7 bases). Trimming shortened V by 1 base and J by 4 bases, and 16 bases separated the two germline ends. This CDR3 is built from 17 residues. CDR1 is MGHRA, CDR2 YSYEKL, per germline. The CDR3 is CASSQGAAGAFTGELFF. DNA of the CDR3: TGCGCCAGCAGCCAAGGGGCTGCGGGGGCGTTCACCGGGGAGCTGTTTTTT.